A single sample is the source of the 10 T cell receptor beta chains below, sequenced in a study of spatial heterogeneity in lung cancer. As for time point: blood at routine non-recurrence follow-up after resection. TCRdb re-called the 5' RACE reads with MiXCR, one entry per CDR3 protein. The repertoire holds 110,000 or so distinct CDR3 sequences, with 10% to 12% as singletons. The sequencing used PBMCs, collected at follow-up. All receptors come from a female donor with early-stage non-small cell lung cancer.

The rearrangement links TRBV6-2 or TRBV6-3 to TRBJ2-2, with D possibly matching TRBD2 (5 bases). Germline loops: CDR1 MNHEY, CDR2 SVGEGT. The V and J ends lost 8 bases and 3 bases respectively, with 7 bases between them. The CDR3 runs 12 residues. CDR3 sequence (DNA): TGTGCCAGCGGGAGCTACACCGGGGAGCTGTTTTTT. Translated: CASGSYTGELFF.

J is TRBJ2-7 and V is TRBV10-3; 8 bases are a match to TRBD2. CDR3 length: 14 amino acids. Trimming at V came to 5 bases and at J to 7 bases, leaving 10 bases not matched to a gene. CDR1 and CDR2 from the germline V gene are ENHRY and SYGVKD. CDR3 sequence reads: CAISPGLETGEQYF. CDR3 coding DNA: TGTGCCATCAGTCCGGGACTAGAAACGGGAGAGCAGTACTTC.

V and J are TRBV19 and TRBJ2-6; 14 bases are shared with TRBD2. CDR3 length equals 19 residues. CDR1 is LNHDA and CDR2 is SQIVND in the germline V gene (reference sequence). The V gene end was trimmed by 1 base and the J gene end by 2 bases; junction bases not matched to a gene: 4. In DNA, the CDR3 is TGTGCCAGTAGTATAGGACTAGCGGGAGGGCCGGCTGGGGCCAACGTCCTGACTTTC. It encodes CASSIGLAGGPAGANVLTF.

This chain links TRBV5-6 with TRBJ1-2, with TRBD1 matching 9 bases. This CDR3 comprises 19 residues. CDR1 SGHDT and CDR2 YYEEEE come from the germline V gene. The trim removed 0 bases at V and 0 bases at J, leaving 12 bases unmatched. CDR3 amino acids: CASSLVSSGTGPSNYGYTF. CDR3 sequence (DNA): TGTGCCAGCAGCTTGGTCTCTTCTGGGACAGGGCCTTCTAACTATGGCTACACCTTC.

This chain connects TRBV9 to TRBJ1-5, with 9 bases aligning to TRBD1. After removal of 0 bases from V and 5 bases from J, the junction contained 15 bases not matched to a gene. Germline CDR1 reads SGDLS; CDR2 reads YYNGEE. This CDR3 spans 19 amino acids. This chain's CDR3 is CASSVEGQGFPAFYQPQHF. CDR3 DNA: TGTGCCAGCAGCGTAGAGGGACAGGGTTTCCCAGCTTTCTATCAGCCCCAGCATTTT.

This clonotype was seen more than once but under ten times. The chain uses TRBV20-1 and TRBJ2-7, with D tentatively TRBD1 (6 bases). CDR1 DFQATT and CDR2 SNEGSKA come from the germline V gene (reference sequence). V dropped 7 bases and J dropped 3 bases, with 19 bases sitting between them. This CDR3 has 14 residues. CDR3 amino acids: CSVQSQDRRYEQYF. The CDR3 region has the DNA TGCAGTGTCCAGTCCCAAGACAGGCGCTACGAGCAGTACTTC.

The V gene is TRBV7-9, the J gene TRBJ1-2; 7 bases fit TRBD1. V trimming: 6 bases; J trimming: 7 bases; junction bases outside the gene matches: 14. This CDR3 region has 15 residues. In germline, CDR1 is SEHNR, CDR2 FQNEAQ (reference sequence). In nucleotides, the CDR3 is TGTGCCAGCAGTTACGCCTCGGTTGGGACAGTTGGCTACACCTTC. This sequence encodes CASSYASVGTVGYTF.

CDR3 in amino acids: CASTWGSGSNEQFF. In DNA, the CDR3 is TGCGCCAGCACCTGGGGGAGCGGTTCCAATGAGCAGTTCTTC. This chain connects TRBV5-1 to TRBJ2-1; D is perhaps TRBD1 or TRBD2 (5 bases each). Germline V CDR1 and CDR2: SGHRS, YFSETQ. With 6 bases removed from V and 6 bases from J, the gap between germline ends came to 16 bases. The CDR3 totals 14 residues.

This clonotype was recorded many times. V is TRBV28 and J is TRBJ1-1, with a tentative D call TRBD1 (5 bases). V was clipped by 10 bases and J by 4 bases, with 16 bases between them. This CDR3 spans 13 amino acids. Per germline, CDR1 MDHEN and CDR2 SYDVKM. DNA for the CDR3: TGTGCCACCGTGCTGGCTAGGGGCACTGAAGCTTTCTTT. The encoded protein is CATVLARGTEAFF.

The chain combines TRBV6-2 or TRBV6-3 with TRBJ2-4, with unresolved D. Trimming removed 2 bases from V and 2 bases from J, with 16 bases in between. Germline values: CDR1 MNHEY, CDR2 SVGEGT. The CDR3 runs 17 residues. CDR3 amino acids: CASSYPWLELTKNIQYF. The CDR3 DNA reads as TGTGCCAGCAGTTACCCCTGGCTGGAGTTGACCAAAAACATTCAGTACTTC.